The 5 T cell receptor beta chains reported below all come from one sample, sequenced in a study of early T cells in non-severe SARS-CoV-2 infection. TCRdb re-called the 5' RACE reads through MiXCR, storing one row per CDR3 protein. The table lists 60,000 to 75,000 distinct CDR3 sequences, approximately 10% of them singletons. The sequenced material came from whole blood. The receptor source for this set is an adult who was a healthcare worker with PCR-confirmed SARS-CoV-2 infection or an uninfected control (not recorded which).

At least ten counts were recorded for this clonotype. The rearrangement links TRBV7-2 to TRBJ2-7; the match to TRBD1 covers 11 bases. J gave up 6 bases and V 5 bases, and 6 bases lay outside the gene matches. CDR3 length: 14 residues. Per the germline V gene, CDR1 is SGHTA and CDR2 is FQGNSA. CDR3 amino acids: CASSRRDRGGEQYF. CDR3 DNA: TGTGCCAGCAGCCGAAGGGACAGGGGGGGCGAGCAGTACTTC.

There are a few counts of this clonotype. V gene TRBV9 combines with J gene TRBJ2-3; D is undetermined. Between the trimmed V and J ends, which lost 0 bases and 1 base, there was a span of 9 bases. Germline assignment: CDR1 SGDLS and CDR2 YYNGEE. CDR3 length: 15 residues. This CDR3 reads CASSVVAIGTDTQYF. The DNA for the CDR3 is TGTGCCAGCAGCGTAGTCGCCATAGGCACAGATACGCAGTATTTT.

The sample holds many counts of this clonotype. The genes are TRBV6-6 and TRBJ1-4; no firm D call. Between the trimmed V and J ends, which lost 6 bases and 0 bases, there was a span of 8 bases. Looked up from germline, CDR1 is MNHNY and CDR2 is SVGAGI (reference sequence). The CDR3 length is 14 residues. This CDR3 is CASRLGSTNEKLFF. The CDR3 DNA follows: TGTGCCAGCAGGCTAGGGTCAACTAATGAAAAACTGTTTTTT.

This clonotype was observed a single time. This rearrangement joins TRBV11-2 to TRBJ2-7; 10 bases line up with TRBD1. V gave up 6 bases and J gave up 7 bases; unmatched junction bases: 12. The germline gives CDR1 SGHAT, CDR2 FQNNGV. The CDR3 extends over 15 amino acids. The CDR3 region has the DNA TGTGCCAGCAGACATATCTGGGACAGGGGTAAAGAGCAGTACTTC. This translates into CASRHIWDRGKEQYF.

There are a few counts of this clonotype. The chain links TRBV7-3 to TRBJ1-1, with unresolved D. Germline CDR1 SGHTA, CDR2 FQGTGA. Trimming cost V 2 bases and J 0 bases, with 10 bases left between them. The CDR3 runs to 15 residues. The CDR3 reads CASSLRPTVNTEAFF. CDR3 DNA: TGTGCCAGCAGCTTACGTCCCACAGTGAACACTGAAGCTTTCTTT.